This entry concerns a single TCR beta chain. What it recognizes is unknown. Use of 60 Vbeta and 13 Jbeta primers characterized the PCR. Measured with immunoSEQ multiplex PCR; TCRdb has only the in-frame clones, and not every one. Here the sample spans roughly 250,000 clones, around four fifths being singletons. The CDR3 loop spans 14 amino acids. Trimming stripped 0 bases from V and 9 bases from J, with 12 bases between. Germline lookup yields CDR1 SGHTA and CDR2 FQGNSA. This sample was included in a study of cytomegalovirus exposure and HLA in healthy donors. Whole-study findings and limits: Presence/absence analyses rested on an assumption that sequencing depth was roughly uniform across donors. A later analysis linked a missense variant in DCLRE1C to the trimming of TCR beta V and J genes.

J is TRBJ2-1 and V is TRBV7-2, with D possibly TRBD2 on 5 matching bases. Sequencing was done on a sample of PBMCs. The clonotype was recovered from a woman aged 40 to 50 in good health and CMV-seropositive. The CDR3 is CASSLAGTEGEQFF. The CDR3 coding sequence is TGTGCCAGCAGCTTAGCCGGAACCGAGGGTGAGCAGTTCTTC. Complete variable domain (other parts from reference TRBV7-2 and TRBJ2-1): GAGVSQSPSNKVTEKGKDVELRCDPISGHTALYWYRQSLGQGLEFLIYFQGNSAPDKSGLPSDRFSAERTGGSVSTLTIQRTQQEDSAVYLCASSLAGTEGEQFFGPGTRLTVL.